One sample yielded the 23 T cell receptor beta chains listed below, sequenced in a study of breast tumors, draining lymph nodes, adjacent tissues. The lymph nodes were axillary draining lymph nodes from breast cancer patients. Each CDR3 protein is one row after TCRdb ran MiXCR on the multiplex PCR reads. The sample records approximately 280,000 distinct CDR3 sequences, 30% to 35% being singletons. The sequenced sample consisted of axillary lymph node tissue. Receptors were obtained from a female donor with breast cancer. Some clones in this sample may be carry-over from other donors' samples.

This clonotype was recorded many times. This chain connects TRBV7-6 to TRBJ2-7, with a tentative D call TRBD2 (6 bases). V lost 0 bases and J lost 7, with 10 bases in between. CDR3 size: 13 residues. Germline V gene sequence: CDR1 SGHVS, CDR2 FNYEAQ. The CDR3 spells CASSLAERVEQYF. DNA of the CDR3: TGTGCCAGCAGCTTAGCAGAGCGGGTTGAGCAGTACTTC. Based on the CDR3 plus reference TRBV7-6 and TRBJ2-7, the full variable domain is GAGVSQSPRYKVTKRGQDVALRCDPISGHVSLYWYRQALGQGPEFLTYFNYEAQQDKSGLPNDRFSAERPEGSISTLTIQRTEQRDSAMYRCASSLAERVEQYFGPGTRLTVT.

This clonotype has at least ten counts. The chain is built from TRBV12-3 or TRBV12-4 and TRBJ1-3; D ambiguous. Trimming stripped 2 bases from V and 0 bases from J, with 14 bases between. The CDR3 spans 17 residues. The CDR3 DNA sequence: TGTGCCAGCAGTTTAAGGGTCAGTCTCAGCTCTGGAAACACCATATATTTT. Translation gives CASSLRVSLSSGNTIYF.

The chain carries TRBV12-3 or TRBV12-4 and TRBJ2-7; the D is unclear. This CDR3 is built from 14 residues. V shed 4 bases and J shed 6 bases, with 16 bases lying between them. The CDR3 coding sequence is TGTGCCAGCAGTTACTCCAGGACGCGTCGCGAGCAGTACTTC. Amino acid sequence: CASSYSRTRREQYF.

The chain has TRBV7-9 and TRBJ2-3; TRBD1 matches 11 bases. The germline V gene encodes CDR1 SEHNR and CDR2 FQNEAQ (reference sequence). The junction had 18 bases not matched to a gene; V was cut back by 5 bases and J by 2 bases. CDR3 size: 20 residues. This CDR3 is CASSVMWLCGTGGSTDTQYF. Here the CDR3 DNA reads TGTGCCAGCAGCGTCATGTGGTTGTGCGGGACAGGGGGGTCCACAGATACGCAGTATTTT.

Concerning this clonotype: At one boundary the junction diverges from the germline segment, which might be a read error. The V call is TRBV28, the J call TRBJ2-3; 9 bases agree with TRBD2. CDR1 and CDR2 from the germline V gene are MDHEN and SYDVKM. The CDR3 is 17 residues long. This CDR3 reads CASSLPLAGYGTDTQYF. The CDR3 region has the DNA TGTGCCAGCAGTCTTCCCCTAGCGGGATACGGCACAGATACGCAGTACTTT.

This clonotype was counted at least ten times. In nucleotides, the CDR3 is TGTGCCAGCAGCAAAGTAGCGGGAGGGGACGGGGAGCTGTTTTTT. This translates into CASSKVAGGDGELFF. This rearrangement joins TRBV7-2 to TRBJ2-2, with 11 nucleotides matching TRBD2. With V trimmed by 5 bases and J by 7 bases, 6 bases remained unmatched. Germline values: CDR1 SGHTA, CDR2 FQGNSA. CDR3 length: 15 residues. Based on the CDR3 plus reference TRBV7-2 and TRBJ2-2, the full variable domain is GAGVSQSPSNKVTEKGKDVELRCDPISGHTALYWYRQSLGQGLEFLIYFQGNSAPDKSGLPSDRFSAERTGGSVSTLTIQRTQQEDSAVYLCASSKVAGGDGELFFGEGSRLTVL.

This clonotype was counted ten times or more. V and J are TRBV24-1 and TRBJ2-3, with D possibly TRBD2 on 7 matching bases. Germline V lookup: CDR1 KGHDR, CDR2 SFDVKD. V lost 3 bases and J 6 bases, leaving 15 bases between the germline ends. The CDR3 loop spans 15 amino acids. DNA for the CDR3: TGTGCCACCAGTGATAGGGGGACTACTCCTGATACGCAGTATTTT. It is translated as CATSDRGTTPDTQYF.

In this sample, this clonotype turned up many times. The V gene is TRBV6-5, the J gene TRBJ2-5; 8 bases agree with TRBD1. Per the germline V gene, CDR1 is MNHEY and CDR2 is SVGAGI. Trimming took 4 bases from V and 5 from J; bases not matched to a gene: 6. CDR3 length: 14 residues. This chain's CDR3 is CASSFSGGSETQYF. CDR3 nucleotide sequence: TGTGCCAGCAGTTTCTCAGGGGGCTCCGAGACCCAGTACTTC.

This sequence joins TRBV6-2 or TRBV6-3 and TRBJ2-2; perhaps TRBD2 as D (6 bases). The CDR3 is made up of 15 amino acids. Deletions cut 4 bases from V and 6 bases from J, with 15 bases between. Germline CDR1 MNHEY, CDR2 SVGEGT. The CDR3 sequence is CASSSPTSRAGELFF. CDR3 DNA: TGTGCCAGCAGTTCCCCGACTAGTCGGGCCGGGGAGCTGTTTTTT.

This clonotype came up a few times. The V call is TRBV2, the J call TRBJ1-1; D gene ambiguous. V gave up 2 bases and J gave up 1 base, with 14 bases separating them. The CDR3 loop spans 16 amino acids. Germline CDR1 SNHLY, CDR2 FYNNEI. In DNA, the CDR3 is TGTGCCAGCAGTGAACGAGTCGCAGGTTCGAACACTGAAGCTTTCTTT. Protein: CASSERVAGSNTEAFF. Full variable domain (remainder filled in from reference TRBV2 and TRBJ1-1): EPEVTQTPSHQVTQMGQEVILRCVPISNHLYFYWYRQILGQKVEFLVSFYNNEISEKSEIFDDQFSVERPDGSNFTLKIRSTKLEDSAMYFCASSERVAGSNTEAFFGQGTRLTVV.

Many counts were recorded for this clonotype. The V call is TRBV20-1, the J call TRBJ2-7; 8 bases are a match to TRBD1. The germline V gene has CDR1 DFQATT and CDR2 SNEGSKA (reference sequence). The V segment lost 6 bases and the J segment 4 bases; nucleotides outside the gene matches: 8. This CDR3 region has 13 residues. CDR3 residues: CSADQTGEYEQYF. The CDR3 DNA follows: TGCAGTGCCGATCAGACAGGGGAGTACGAGCAGTACTTC.

Ten or more counts support this clonotype. The V call is TRBV13, the J call TRBJ2-1; maybe TRBD2 (6 bases). This CDR3 is 13 amino acids long. V was cut by 3 bases and J by 6 bases, with 9 bases left in between. Germline V gene lookup returns CDR1 PRHDT and CDR2 FYEKMQ (reference sequence). In DNA, the CDR3 is TGTGCCAGCAGCTTTTCGACTAGCAATGAGCAGTTCTTC. Translating gives CASSFSTSNEQFF.

This clonotype was seen only a few times. Possible read error: a much larger clone is one base away. The gene calls are TRBV12-3 or TRBV12-4 and TRBJ2-5; D not certain. The CDR3 spans 12 residues. The CDR3 DNA is TGTGCCAGCAGTTTTCCCGGCGAGACCCAGTGCTTC. This translates into CASSFPGETQCF.

Many counts were recorded for this clonotype. J is TRBJ1-4 and V is TRBV29-1; D call uncertain. V shed 2 bases and J shed 7 bases, with 11 bases lying between them. The germline V gene encodes CDR1 SQVTM and CDR2 ANQGSEA. There are 13 residues in the CDR3. CDR3 sequence reads: CSVESKGGEKLFF. In DNA, the CDR3 is TGCAGCGTTGAAAGTAAGGGTGGTGAAAAACTGTTTTTT.

Concerning this clonotype: A single base separates this from a much larger clone, so it may be a read error. The chain combines TRBV20-1 with TRBJ1-2; 9 nucleotides line up with TRBD1. This CDR3 is built from 17 residues. Germline loops: CDR1 DFQATT, CDR2 SNEGSKA (reference sequence). Losses at the gene ends were 0 bases for V and 4 bases for J; bases not matched to a gene: 12. The CDR3 nucleotides are TGCAGTGCTAGAGACCCGGAAACTACAGGGGGCAGCTATGGCTACACCTTC. This encodes CSARDPETTGGSYGYTF.

Remarks on this clonotype: At one end, the junction sequence differs from germline, possibly due to a read error. The rearrangement links TRBV24-1 to TRBJ2-1; TRBD2 matches 8 bases. This CDR3 contains 14 residues. Germline CDR1 reads KGHDR; CDR2 reads SFDVKD. This CDR3 reads CVTSAGASYNEQFF. CDR3 coding DNA: TGTGTCACCTCAGCGGGGGCCTCCTACAATGAGCAGTTCTTC.

The chain links TRBV25-1 to TRBJ1-4; possibly TRBD1 for D (5 bases). The germline gives CDR1 MGHDK, CDR2 SYGVNS. The CDR3 has 20 amino acids. The V end lost 5 bases, the J end lost 0 bases, and 25 bases lay between the germline ends. CDR3: CASSPPRRGTLWATNEKLFF. Here the CDR3 DNA reads TGTGCCAGCAGTCCCCCACGCCGGGGCACGCTATGGGCAACTAATGAAAAACTGTTTTTT.

This chain uses TRBV29-1 with TRBJ2-3; D possibly matches TRBD1 or TRBD2 (7 bases each). V gave up 7 bases and J gave up 11 bases, with 25 bases separating them. This CDR3 region has 14 residues. CDR1 SQVTM and CDR2 ANQGSEA come from the germline V gene. This CDR3 is CSARGGSSYNEQYF. CDR3 DNA sequence: TGCAGCGCCAGGGGGGGTAGCTCCTACAATGAGCAGTATTTT.

In this sample, this clonotype turned up many times. The CDR3 region has the DNA TGTGCCAGCAGTGTTGGACTAGCTGAGACCCAGTACTTC. Protein sequence: CASSVGLAETQYF. The rearrangement links TRBV2 to TRBJ2-5; 8 positions match TRBD2. CDR1 and CDR2 from the germline V gene are SNHLY and FYNNEI. Losses at the gene ends were 4 bases for V and 5 bases for J; bases not matched to a gene: 3. The CDR3 has 13 amino acids.

As concerns this clonotype: The conserved final phenylalanine or tryptophan is absent from the CDR3, which likely points to a read error. The DNA is left out, because the CDR3 cannot be placed on it with certainty; the CDR3 is given as TCRdb lists it. The CDR3 region is CSVGTANY. V and J are TRBV29-1 and TRBJ1-4; the table's D call, TRBD1, was not checked against the DNA. Germline loops: CDR1 SQVTM, CDR2 ANQGSEA. Both ends counted, the CDR3 spans 8 residues.

This clonotype was observed a handful of times. A read error may be the cause here, since a much bigger clone is one base away. The chain joins TRBV7-2 to TRBJ1-2, with 12 nucleotides matching TRBD1. This CDR3 is built from 14 residues. Per the germline V gene, CDR1 is SGHTA and CDR2 is FQGNSA. The CDR3 loop reads CASSPGTGGNGCTF. The DNA for the CDR3 is TGTGCCAGCAGCCCAGGGACAGGGGGCAATGGCTGCACCTTC.

Regarding this clonotype: This may come from a read error, since a much larger clone is one base off. The chain uses TRBV7-8 and TRBJ2-1, with 9 bases lining up with TRBD2. CDR1 is SGHVS, CDR2 FQNEAQ, per germline. The CDR3 consists of 20 residues. The CDR3, as DNA: TGTGCCAGCAGCTCCCGTAGAATTAGTGAGGCGGGAGGGATCTACAATGGGCAGTTCTTC. Amino acid sequence: CASSSRRISEAGGIYNGQFF.

This clonotype has ten or more counts. The chain couples TRBV5-1 to TRBJ2-1; D might be TRBD2 (5 bases). V was pared by 2 bases and J by 0 bases, with 24 bases between. Germline CDR1 is SGHRS and CDR2 is YFSETQ. This CDR3 has 20 residues. CDR3 in amino acids: CASSLGVARRRQSSYNEQFF. The DNA for the CDR3 is TGCGCCAGCAGCTTAGGCGTAGCGAGACGGCGTCAGAGCTCCTACAATGAGCAGTTCTTC.